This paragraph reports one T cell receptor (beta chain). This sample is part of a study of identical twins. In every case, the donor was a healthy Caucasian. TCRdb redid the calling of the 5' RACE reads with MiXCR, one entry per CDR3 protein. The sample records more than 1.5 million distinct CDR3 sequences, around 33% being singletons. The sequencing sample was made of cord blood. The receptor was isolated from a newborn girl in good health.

The CDR3 coding sequence is TGCAGTGCTAGAGATACTAGCGCCAGGTACGAGCAGTACTTC. Amino acid sequence: CSARDTSARYEQYF. The gene calls are TRBV20-1 and TRBJ2-4, with 7 bases matching TRBD2. The J call may be mistaken, given a closer DNA end match to TRBJ2-7. CDR3 length equals 14 residues. Germline V gene sequence: CDR1 DFQATT, CDR2 SNEGSKA (reference sequence).